These 6 T cell receptor beta chains came from one sample sequenced in a study of regulatory T cells in long-lasting Graves disease. Building of the TCR beta libraries involved iRepertoire HTBI primers and Arm-PCR of CDR3 regions. TCRdb fed the multiplex PCR reads into MiXCR, producing one record per CDR3 protein. The data contain under 300,000 distinct CDR3 sequences, 20% of them singletons. Time point indicated: newly diagnosed GD, antithyroid drugs for less than 3 months. Extracted RNA from PBMCs served as the source of the TCR library. This specimen was peripheral blood mononuclear cells (PBMCs), taken at new diagnosis, from a patient treated with antithyroid drugs. These receptors were taken from a female donor with Graves disease.

This clonotype came up many times. CDR3 amino acids: CASRRHDGTEAFF. The CDR3 bases are TGTGCCAGCAGACGGCACGACGGCACTGAAGCTTTCTTT. The rearrangement uses TRBV6-1 and TRBJ1-1; D is uncertain. V gave up 6 bases and J gave up 4 bases, with 12 bases separating them. Germline-derived CDR1 and CDR2 are MNHNS and SASEGT. The CDR3 spans 13 residues.

The chain links TRBV5-4 to TRBJ2-5; D is perhaps TRBD2 (5 bases). Germline-derived CDR1 and CDR2 are SGHNT and YYREEE (reference sequence). The ends were cut back, 4 bases at V and 5 bases at J, with 21 bases in the middle. CDR3 size: 16 residues. DNA for the CDR3: TGTGCCAGCAGCCCTAGCACCGGAGAGGGATGGGAGACCCAGTACTTC. It yields the protein CASSPSTGEGWETQYF.

V and J are TRBV11-2 and TRBJ1-5; D not certain. V was pared by 0 bases and J by 5 bases, with 14 bases between. Per the germline V gene, CDR1 is SGHAT and CDR2 is FQNNGV. The CDR3 consists of 16 residues. CDR3 region: CASSLEPPPWDQPQHF. CDR3 nucleotide sequence: TGTGCCAGCAGCTTAGAGCCGCCGCCATGGGATCAGCCCCAGCATTTT.

On this clonotype: A far larger clone is off by one base, so a read error is likely. The chain is built from TRBV28 and TRBJ2-7; D call uncertain. Per the germline V gene, CDR1 is MDHEN and CDR2 is SYDVKM. CDR3 size: 11 residues. Trimming left V 5 bases short and J 3 bases short, with 5 bases between. For the CDR3, the DNA is TGTGCCAGCAGTGACTTCTACGAGCAGTACTTC. Its protein product is CASSDFYEQYF.

This clonotype was recorded many times. V usage is TRBV4-3 and J usage is TRBJ2-1, with D uncertain. Trimming cost V 0 bases and J 8 bases, with 14 bases left between them. Germline CDR1 LGHNA, CDR2 YSLEER. The CDR3 length is 15 residues. The CDR3 bases are TGCGCCAGCAGCCAAGATCTAGACGTTTGGGATGAGCAGTTCTTC. Translation: CASSQDLDVWDEQFF.

This clonotype was seen repeatedly, ten times or more. At one boundary the junction diverges from the germline segment, which might be a read error. The chain couples TRBV5-1 to TRBJ2-3; D might be TRBD2 (5 bases). The germline CDR1 and CDR2 sequences are SGHRS and YFSETQ. The CDR3 runs 13 residues. CDR3 coding DNA: TGTGCCAGCAGCGGCGAGGTGGTAGATACGCAGTATTTT. It encodes CASSGEVVDTQYF.